The 11 T cell receptor beta chains in this list originate from one sample, sequenced in a study of shared clonotypes between healthy human individuals. Method: immunoSEQ multiplex PCR; TCRdb's copy keeps in-frame clones and lacks some. Counted here are around 2.1 million clones, under 97% occurring once; the ten biggest clones make up about 0.13%. What was sequenced was naive CD4+ T cells sorted from blood. Subset described: CD45RA+ positively selected. The receptors shown here come from a man aged 18 to 29 in good health.

This sequence joins TRBV27 and TRBJ1-1, with unresolved D. This CDR3 region has 15 residues. The V gene lost 6 bases and the J gene lost 4 bases, with 18 bases spanning the gap. CDR1 is MNHEY and CDR2 is SMNVEV in the germline V gene (reference sequence). CDR3 DNA: TGTGCCAGCAGCCCTCCGGGGTTAGGGAGCACTGAAGCTTTCTTT. Encoded protein: CASSPPGLGSTEAFF.

The count of this clone is one. J is TRBJ2-6 and V is TRBV4-1; unclear D gene. Germline V lookup: CDR1 MGHRA, CDR2 YSYEKL. The CDR3 extends over 16 amino acids. V was shortened by 4 bases and J by 0 bases, with 10 bases between the two germline ends. CDR3: CASSRQAHSGANVLTF. The CDR3 DNA sequence: TGCGCCAGCAGCCGGCAGGCTCACTCTGGGGCCAACGTCCTGACTTTC.

The rearrangement joins TRBV5-1 to TRBJ2-5, with D tentatively TRBD1 or TRBD2 (6 bases each). This CDR3 is built from 14 residues. Trimming took 3 bases from V and 4 from J, leaving 13 bases between them. Germline V gene sequence: CDR1 SGHRS, CDR2 YFSETQ. The CDR3 DNA follows: TGCGCCAGCAGCTACGAGGGGGGTCGAGAGACCCAGTACTTC. It specifies CASSYEGGRETQYF.

The chain uses TRBV6-1 and TRBJ2-5; D is unresolved. This CDR3 region has 15 residues. Trimming removed 6 bases at V and 1 base at J, with 15 bases between. Germline V lookup: CDR1 MNHNS, CDR2 SASEGT. The CDR3 sequence is CASRTRGVFQETQYF. The CDR3, as DNA: TGTGCCAGCAGGACCCGAGGAGTTTTCCAAGAGACCCAGTACTTC.

The V call is TRBV28, the J call TRBJ2-7; 9 nucleotides line up with TRBD1. This CDR3 comprises 15 residues. From germline, CDR1 is MDHEN and CDR2 SYDVKM. V trimming: 5 bases; J trimming: 6 bases; junction bases outside the gene matches: 11. In DNA, the CDR3 is TGTGCCAGCAGTCTACAGCCGGGACAGGGTCGCGAGCAGTACTTC. This translates into CASSLQPGQGREQYF. Full variable domain (rest looked up from reference TRBV28 and TRBJ2-7): DVKVTQSSRYLVKRTGEKVFLECVQDMDHENMFWYRQDPGLGLRLIYFSYDVKMKEKGDIPEGYSVSREKKERFSLILESASTNQTSMYLCASSLQPGQGREQYFGPGTRLTVT.

The chain joins TRBV6-4 to TRBJ1-2; D uncertain. Between the trimmed V and J ends, which lost 6 bases and 4 bases, there was a span of 15 bases. The CDR3 consists of 14 residues. The germline V gene has CDR1 MRHNA and CDR2 SNTAGT. This chain's CDR3 is CASSPRPGLYGYTF. The CDR3 DNA reads TGTGCCAGCAGCCCACGACCGGGTCTCTATGGCTACACCTTC.

This rearrangement joins TRBV5-6 to TRBJ2-3; D unclear. Trimming left V 1 base short and J 9 bases short, with 24 bases between. This CDR3 contains 17 residues. Germline lookup yields CDR1 SGHDT and CDR2 YYEEEE. The CDR3 nucleotides read TGTGCCAGCAGCTTGTGGTTGACGCAAGTTGGTGAAGAGACGCAGTATTTT. This encodes CASSLWLTQVGEETQYF.

The chain couples TRBV19 to TRBJ1-4; tentatively, D is TRBD1 (5 bases). The CDR3 sequence is 13 residues long. The V gene's germline CDR1 is LNHDA and CDR2 SQIVND (reference sequence). Between the trimmed V and J ends, which lost 5 bases and 7 bases, there was a span of 11 bases. The CDR3 DNA reads TGTGCCAGTAGTCAACAGGATGGTGAAAAACTGTTTTTT. It encodes CASSQQDGEKLFF.

V and J are TRBV7-6 and TRBJ1-4; a weak D match, TRBD1 (5 bases). Looked up from germline, CDR1 is SGHVS and CDR2 is FNYEAQ. Trimming removed 2 bases at V and 7 bases at J, with 14 bases between. The CDR3 has 15 residues. The CDR3, as DNA: TGTGCCAGCAGCTTAACTCTACAGCAGGGTGAAAAACTGTTTTTT. Translation gives CASSLTLQQGEKLFF.

The chain couples TRBV7-3 to TRBJ2-5; the D gene is possibly TRBD2 (7 bases). Trimming removed 1 base at V and 5 bases at J, with 11 bases between. The length of the CDR3 is 14 residues. The germline CDR1 and CDR2 sequences are SGHTA and FQGTGA. The CDR3 sequence is CASSLSRGGETQYF. The DNA for the CDR3 is TGTGCCAGCAGCTTAAGCAGGGGAGGGGAGACCCAGTACTTC.

The CDR3 loop is CASSGGQGAADTQYF. CDR3 DNA sequence: TGTGCCAGCAGCGGGGGACAGGGGGCCGCAGATACGCAGTATTTT. The chain combines TRBV5-4 with TRBJ2-3; the match to TRBD1 covers 12 bases. This CDR3 spans 15 amino acids. J gave up 4 bases and V 4 bases, and 4 bases lay outside the gene matches. Germline CDR1 SGHNT, CDR2 YYREEE (reference sequence).